This T cell receptor beta chain was sequenced in a study of Ad26.COV2.S vaccination and SARS-CoV-2 variants. Study overall: This donor came from the COV1001 trial of Ad26.COV2.S. Once or twice, 56 days apart, Ad26.COV2.S was delivered intramuscularly. Overall study results and limits: Reports say spike-specific CD8+ and CD4+ T cell responses covered substantial breadth after vaccination.

Stated treatment: some 19 received Ad26.COV2.S at low or high dose, single or two shots; 5 received placebo; per-sample allocation not given. Material that was analyzed had been drawn on day 63 after the first vaccine or placebo injection. The vaccine antigen was prefusion-stabilized Wuhan SARS-CoV-2 spike. Sequenced by immunoSEQ multiplex PCR; TCRdb stores in-frame clones only, minus some. This sample has roughly 700,000 clones, with more than 80% found just once. This clone was found a few times. Its target is not known. This specimen consisted of peripheral blood, obtained in a trial of Ad26.COV2.S vaccine versus placebo. The receptor's source is a person aged 18-65 years who received the Ad26.COV2.S COVID-19 vaccine or a placebo.

The CDR3 DNA follows: TGTGCCAGCAGTTACAGGAGTCCAATATATGGCTACACCTTC. This gives the protein CASSYRSPIYGYTF. The rearrangement joins TRBV6-5 to TRBJ1-2; D is unresolved. The V end was cut by 2 bases, the J end by 5 bases, with 12 bases between. This CDR3 has 14 residues. Per germline, CDR1 MNHEY and CDR2 SVGAGI.